The next 5 T cell receptor beta chains were all read from a single sample in a study of blood T cell repertoires in COVID-19 (dated by TCRdb to 2018 to 2020). The library was obtained by the immunoSEQ multiplex PCR assay. The source is immuneACCESS, and TCRdb retained only in-frame sequences with V and J called. Part of the clones is not carried over; for the studies checked, unresolved V genes explain less than half of this, and the remainder is unexplained. The sample table holds roughly 150,000 clones, of which around 92% were seen once. The biggest ten clones account for approximately 3% of the sample. The sample was peripheral blood. These receptors all stem from a man aged 55 to 70 with acute or convalescent COVID-19.

The V call is TRBV21-1, the J call TRBJ1-2. TRBV21-1 is designated a pseudogene. The CDR3 has 13 residues. The CDR3: CASSKGCAGRYTF. The DNA for the CDR3 is TGTGCCAGCAGCAAAGGTTGCGCGGGTCGCTACACCTTC.

The chain combines TRBV19 with TRBJ1-1; unclear D gene. This CDR3 region has 15 residues. Germline V gene sequence: CDR1 LNHDA, CDR2 SQIVND (reference sequence). The V and J ends lost 1 base and 6 bases respectively, with 15 bases between them. The CDR3: CASSIGAGWSAEAFF. The CDR3 coding sequence is TGTGCCAGTAGTATAGGTGCGGGGTGGAGCGCTGAAGCTTTCTTT.

This rearrangement joins TRBV18 to TRBJ1-5; 9 nucleotides agree with TRBD1. The V gene end was trimmed by 5 bases and the J gene end by 2 bases; junction bases not matched to a gene: 4. Per the germline V gene, CDR1 is KGHSH and CDR2 is LQKENI. The length of the CDR3 is 15 residues. CDR3 nucleotides: TGTGCCAGCTCAGTGACAGGGGGTGGCAATCAGCCCCAGCATTTT. Its translation is CASSVTGGGNQPQHF.

V and J are TRBV5-4 and TRBJ2-7; possibly TRBD2 for D (7 bases). Trimming pared 2 bases from V and 7 bases from J, leaving 19 bases between. The germline V gene has CDR1 SGHNT and CDR2 YYREEE (reference sequence). The CDR3 extends over 15 amino acids. The CDR3 nucleotides read TGTGCCAGCAGCTTAAGGGGGGGCCGTTCTGGTGAGCAGTACTTC. It encodes CASSLRGGRSGEQYF.

The chain joins TRBV2 to TRBJ1-2, with D unresolved. This CDR3 spans 14 amino acids. Trimming took off 6 bases at V and 6 bases at J, with 17 bases between the two ends. CDR1 SNHLY and CDR2 FYNNEI come from the germline V gene. The CDR3 nucleotides are TGTGCCAGCAGAACCACGGCGGGCACAGATGGCTACACCTTC. Amino acid sequence: CASRTTAGTDGYTF.